This T cell receptor (beta chain) was documented in a study of T cell changes during pregnancy in multiple sclerosis (dated by TCRdb to between 2018 and 2021). In terms of the full investigation: Changes in the T cell repertoire over the course of pregnancy were examined in this study in women with multiple sclerosis.

Library method: the immunoSEQ multiplex PCR assay. TCRdb mirrors the immuneACCESS table, restricted to in-frame sequences. Some clones are absent from its copies; in checked studies, under half trace to an unresolved V gene, and the reason for the others is unknown. The sample includes some 47,000 clones, with approximately 90% observed a single time. The ten biggest clones cover 8.3% of the sample. V lost 0 bases and J lost 1 base; the stretch between them is 9 bases long. CDR1 and CDR2, per the germline V gene, are MNHEY and SVGAGI. The CDR3 runs 15 amino acids, cysteine and phenylalanine included. The DNA shown is the 45-base CDR3, in frame from base 1. As for this clone: This clone's antigen is unknown. The record has no base qualities; no much larger clone is one base away.

Here the sequenced sample was CD8+ T cells from peripheral blood mononuclear cells, taken in the second trimester of pregnancy. The chain employs TRBV6-5 and TRBJ1-1; no confident D gene assignment can be made. The source of this sequence is a female donor with multiple sclerosis, enrolled in a pregnancy study. The CDR3 region: CASSYSTDQNTEAFF. The DNA sequence follows: TGTGCCAGCAGTTACTCCACAGACCAGAACACTGAAGCTTTCTTT.